This T cell receptor (beta chain) comes out of a study of blood T cell repertoires in COVID-19. About the research overall: In each case, the material was cDNA or gDNA derived from T cells, B-cell-depleted T cells, or PBMCs.

CDR3 length: 17 residues. Germline loops: CDR1 SGHAT, CDR2 FQNNGV. V trimming: 3 bases; J trimming: 2 bases; junction bases outside the gene matches: 8. Participant age was roughly 18 to 90 years, and participants resided in approximately 24 US areas. As handled by the study authors: Estimation of nucleated cell counts relied on the amplification of reference gene primers. Sequencing was performed with immunoSEQ multiplex PCR; in TCRdb, only in-frame clones are kept and a portion is missing. For V, J and clone size, that table is used; D and trimming come from the DNA. The profile covers hundreds of thousands of clones, with approximately 86% appearing a single time and less than 5% taken by the ten largest.

The sample comprised PBMCs or T cells enriched from blood (not recorded which). The rearrangement uses TRBV11-2 and TRBJ2-2; 8 positions agree with TRBD2. The clonotype was recovered from a woman between 40 and 50 years old with acute COVID-19. The CDR3 region has the DNA TGTGCCAGCAGCTTTGAGGGCGGGAGGACCAACACCGGGGAGCTGTTTTTT. It is translated as CASSFEGGRTNTGELFF.